This T cell receptor beta chain was sequenced during a study of shared clonotypes between healthy human individuals. Study background: There were three CD4 naive, three CD4 memory, two CD8 naive and one CD8 memory plates per donor. Study results and limitations: Estimated clonotype richness was generally higher in naive than memory subsets.

Sequenced by immunoSEQ multiplex PCR; TCRdb stores in-frame clones only, minus some. In the table there are about 660,000 clones, roughly 70% of which are singletons. The CDR3 sequence is 11 residues long. Looked up from germline, CDR1 is DFQATT and CDR2 is SNEGSKA (reference sequence). V lost 7 bases and J 4 bases, leaving 10 bases between the germline ends. Notes on this clone: Its target is not known.

The sequence derives from a woman in her 30s in good health. This chain links TRBV20-1 with TRBJ1-1; D unresolved. Sequenced material: memory CD4+ T cells sorted from blood. The subset was: CD45RA-negative fraction. The CDR3 is CSVPRSTEAFF. The CDR3, as DNA: TGCAGTGTCCCAAGGTCCACTGAAGCTTTCTTT.